Given below is one TCR beta chain in context. The antigen is undetermined. The germline CDR1 and CDR2 sequences are GTSNPN and SVGIG (reference sequence). Trimming left V 1 base short and J 4 bases short, with 10 bases between. CDR3 length equals 13 residues. This entry is derived from a study of cytomegalovirus exposure and HLA in healthy donors. Whole-study findings and limits: TCR beta sequences numbering around 15,000 were associated with HLA alleles at 0.05 false discovery rate in a later analysis.

Primers: 60 Vbeta forward and 13 Jbeta reverse. Clones were sequenced by immunoSEQ multiplex PCR, and TCRdb holds only the in-frame ones, with some missing. Of about 160,000 clones listed, roughly four fifths were seen once; the top ten hold around 11%. Each donor's status was that of a healthy bone marrow donor. This chain links TRBV30 with TRBJ1-1, with D perhaps TRBD1 (5 bases). The sequenced sample consisted of PBMCs. The receptor comes from a man in his forties or fifties in good health and CMV-seropositive. CDR3 in amino acids: CAWSGQRSTEAFF. The CDR3, as DNA: TGTGCCTGGAGTGGACAGCGAAGCACTGAAGCTTTCTTT.